This TCR beta chain was recovered during a study of blood T cells in healthy people across ages. Primed by a sample-barcoded 5' primer and a J-beta primer mix, a second PCR proceeded for 7 to 11 cycles. In TCRdb, the 5' RACE reads were re-called with MiXCR into one record per CDR3 protein. The sample includes fewer than 700,000 distinct CDR3 sequences, under 55% of them seen just once. The CDR3 runs 11 residues. CDR1 is DFQATT, CDR2 SNEGSKA, per germline (reference sequence). V gave up 3 bases and J gave up 5 bases, with 8 bases separating them. This TCR came from a man at least 80 years old in good health. The V call is TRBV20-1, the J call TRBJ2-7, with D uncertain. Sequenced: blood. CDR3 nucleotide sequence: TGCAGTGCTAGGAGCAGCGACGAGCAGTACTTC. Translation gives CSARSSDEQYF.